Listed below are T cell receptor beta chains from one sample, sequenced in a study of cytomegalovirus exposure and HLA in healthy donors. Assay: immunoSEQ multiplex PCR; the TCRdb copy retains only in-frame clones and omits some. Of around 140,000 clones in the sample, approximately 57% are singletons; the top ten hold over 1.5%. The sequencing input was PBMCs. The receptors shown here come from a male donor in good health and CMV-seronegative. Each CDR3 is given with its conserved first and last residue. The order of the fields is J gene, V gene, clone size, D gene, CDR3 DNA, CDR3 protein. D genes are given only for firm matches. The listing skips clone size in some rows; elsewhere it reads once, few, many or a size class.

TRBJ1-2	TRBV13	NA	NA	TGTGCCAGCAGCTTAGTGGGGGGGAAGAACTATGGCTACACCTTC	CASSLVGGKNYGYTF
TRBJ2-5	TRBV5-1	NA	TRBD2	TGCGCCAGCCGCCTGTTCTCTAGCGGGGGGTACCAAGAGACCCAGTACTTC	CASRLFSSGGYQETQYF
TRBJ2-2	TRBV7-2	NA	NA	TGTGCCAGCAGCTCCTATTTTAACACCGGGGAGCTGTTTTTT	CASSSYFNTGELFF
TRBJ1-2	TRBV11-2	NA	NA	TGTGCCAGCAGCTCCTTTAGACCGAAAGGGGGGGGGAATTATGGCTACACCTTC	CASSSFRPKGGGNYGYTF
TRBJ1-1	TRBV7-2	NA	NA	TGTGCCAGCAGCGGACAGCTGAACACTGAAGCTTTCTTT	CASSGQLNTEAFF
TRBJ2-7	TRBV7-9	NA	TRBD1	TGTGCCAGCAGCCGTACTGGACAGGGGAAAAGCGAGCAGTACTTC	CASSRTGQGKSEQYF
TRBJ1-6	TRBV7-9	NA	NA	TGTGCCAGCAGCTTGTCAGGTGTGGGTTCACCCCTCCACTTT	CASSLSGVGSPLHF
TRBJ1-1	TRBV18	NA	TRBD1	TGTGCCAGCTCACCACCACGAGGGGGCAACACTGAAGCTTTCTTT	CASSPPRGGNTEAFF
TRBJ2-5	TRBV7-9	few	NA	TGTGCCAGCAGCCCTCGAGCGGGGGGGACAGGGGAGACCCAGTACTTC	CASSPRAGGTGETQYF
TRBJ1-5	TRBV27	NA	NA	TGTGCCAGCAGTTTAAGAGGGGACTCATCCAATCAGCCCCAGCATTTT	CASSLRGDSSNQPQHF
TRBJ1-3	TRBV18	NA	NA	TGTGCCAGCTCACCCCGGGGTAGCACTGGAAACACCATATATTTT	CASSPRGSTGNTIYF
TRBJ2-7	TRBV5-1	NA	TRBD2	TGCGCCAGCAGCTTGGGTTACCTAGCGGGTGCTTCCTACGAGCAGTACTTC	CASSLGYLAGASYEQYF
TRBJ2-5	TRBV19	NA	TRBD2	TGTGCCAGTAGTAAGACTAGCGGGGGTCAACAAGAGACCCAGTACTTC	CASSKTSGGQQETQYF
TRBJ1-1	TRBV7-7	few	NA	TGTGCTAGCAGCTCCACTCCGAACACTGAAGCTTTCTTT	CASSSTPNTEAFF
TRBJ2-3	TRBV5-6	NA	TRBD1	TGTGCCAGCAGCTTGGTTCAGGGGGTCGTAGATACGCAGTATTTT	CASSLVQGVVDTQYF
TRBJ2-1	TRBV10-3	NA	NA	TGTGCCATCAGTGAGGCGGGGCCGACCAATGAGCAGTTCTTC	CAISEAGPTNEQFF
TRBJ2-6	TRBV5-1	NA	TRBD1	TGCGCCAGCCACCGGACAGGGTCTGGGGCCAACGTCCTGACTTTC	CASHRTGSGANVLTF
TRBJ2-3	TRBV11-2	NA	TRBD2	TGTGCCAGCAGCTACATCCAACTAGCGGGGGGGACAGATACGCAGTATTTT	CASSYIQLAGGTDTQYF
TRBJ2-7	TRBV5-1	NA	NA	TGCGCCAGCAGCTTGGTTGTTTTCGGGGGGCATGGCGAGCAGTACTTC	CASSLVVFGGHGEQYF
TRBJ2-7	TRBV23-1	NA	TRBD2	TGCGCCACCCTACTAGCGGGGGACCCCTACGAGCAGTACTTC	CATLLAGDPYEQYF
TRBJ2-7	TRBV4-1	NA	NA	TGCGCCAGCAGCCAGACCCGTCTAACAGGGGAGCAGTACTTC	CASSQTRLTGEQYF
TRBJ2-7	TRBV2	NA	TRBD1	TGTGCCGGAACAGGGGGCTACGAGCAGTACTTC	CAGTGGYEQYF
TRBJ1-2	TRBV30	NA	NA	TGTGCCTGGAGTGTATGGCCAGACTATGGCTACACCTTC	CAWSVWPDYGYTF
TRBJ2-3	TRBV5-4	NA	TRBD1	TGTGCCAGCAGCTTGACGACAGGGGCCGGAGATACGCAGTATTTT	CASSLTTGAGDTQYF
TRBJ2-1	TRBV6-1	NA	TRBD1	TGTGCCAGCAGTGAAGCTGTGACAGGGCGAAATGAGCAGTTCTTC	CASSEAVTGRNEQFF
TRBJ2-6	TRBV11-2	NA	NA	TGTGCCAGCAGCCCAGGGGCCAACGTCCTGACTTTC	CASSPGANVLTF
TRBJ2-1	TRBV5-1	NA	NA	TGCGCCAGCAGACTAGCAGACTACAATGAGCAGTTCTTC	CASRLADYNEQFF